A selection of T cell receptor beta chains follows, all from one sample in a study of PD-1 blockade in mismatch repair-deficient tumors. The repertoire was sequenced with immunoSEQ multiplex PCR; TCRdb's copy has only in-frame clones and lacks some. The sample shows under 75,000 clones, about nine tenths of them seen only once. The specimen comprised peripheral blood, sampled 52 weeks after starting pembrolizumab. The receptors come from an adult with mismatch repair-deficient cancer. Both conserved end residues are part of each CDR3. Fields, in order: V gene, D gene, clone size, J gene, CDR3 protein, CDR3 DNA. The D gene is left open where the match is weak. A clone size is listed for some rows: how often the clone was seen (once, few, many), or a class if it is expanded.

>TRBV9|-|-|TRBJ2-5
CASSVSAGTQETQYF
TGTGCCAGCAGCGTATCCGCCGGGACTCAAGAGACCCAGTACTTC
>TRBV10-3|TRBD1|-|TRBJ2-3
CAISEFDRVYGTDTQYF
TGTGCCATCAGTGAGTTTGACAGGGTGTACGGCACAGATACGCAGTATTTT
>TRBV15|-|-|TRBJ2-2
CATSSVARDTGELFF
TGTGCCACCAGCTCGGTCGCCCGCGACACCGGGGAGCTGTTTTTT
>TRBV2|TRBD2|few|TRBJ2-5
CASVPGLADQETQYF
TGTGCCAGCGTACCGGGACTAGCGGACCAAGAGACCCAGTACTTC
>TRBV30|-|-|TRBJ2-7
CAWRRDNSYEQYF
TGTGCCTGGCGACGGGACAACTCCTACGAGCAGTACTTC
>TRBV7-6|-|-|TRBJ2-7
CASSGHPGFGGYEQYF
TGTGCCAGCAGCGGTCATCCGGGATTTGGTGGGTACGAGCAGTACTTC
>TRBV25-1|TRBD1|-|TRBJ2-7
CASSVGQGVFYEQYF
TGTGCCAGCAGTGTAGGACAGGGAGTATTCTACGAGCAGTACTTC
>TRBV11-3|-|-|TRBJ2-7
CASSLVVGPYEQYF
TGTGCCAGCAGCTTAGTCGTTGGACCCTACGAGCAGTACTTC
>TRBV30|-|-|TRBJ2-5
CAWSVKGWRQETQYF
TGTGCCTGGAGTGTGAAGGGGTGGCGCCAAGAGACCCAGTACTTC
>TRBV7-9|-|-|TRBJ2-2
CASSMDTGELFF
TGTGCCAGCAGCATGGACACCGGGGAGCTGTTTTTT
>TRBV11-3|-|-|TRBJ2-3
CASSSRVIPSTDTQYF
TGTGCCAGCAGCTCCCGAGTCATTCCAAGCACAGATACGCAGTATTTT
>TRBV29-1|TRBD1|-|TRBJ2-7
CSAARGTGDYEQYF
TGCAGCGCGGCCCGGGGGACAGGGGACTACGAGCAGTACTTC
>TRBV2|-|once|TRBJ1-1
CATDKGLGTEAFF
TGTGCCACGGACAAAGGTTTGGGCACTGAAGCTTTCTTT
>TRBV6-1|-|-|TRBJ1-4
CASSEGALFNEKLFF
TGTGCCAGCAGTGAAGGAGCCCTCTTTAATGAAAAACTGTTTTTT
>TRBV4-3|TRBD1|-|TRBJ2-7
CASSRVRQGGEQYF
TGCGCCAGCAGCCGGGTCAGACAGGGCGGCGAGCAGTACTTC
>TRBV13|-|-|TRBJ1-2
CASSLGLRGNYYGYTF
TGTGCCAGCAGCTTAGGCCTAAGAGGGAACTACTATGGCTACACCTTC
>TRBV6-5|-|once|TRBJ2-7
CASSYSGRIYEQYF
TGTGCCAGCAGTTACTCGGGCAGAATCTACGAGCAGTACTTC
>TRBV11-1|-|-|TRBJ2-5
CASSFLYRETQYF
TGTGCCAGCAGCTTTCTTTACCGAGAGACCCAGTACTTC
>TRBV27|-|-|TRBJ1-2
CASRNIGEGLKGGGYTF
TGTGCCAGCCGAAATATCGGAGAAGGGCTGAAGGGTGGTGGCTACACCTTC
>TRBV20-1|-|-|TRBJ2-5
CSAQHQETQYF
TGCAGTGCGCAGCACCAAGAGACCCAGTACTTC
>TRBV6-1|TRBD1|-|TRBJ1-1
CASRKAGQGFWKKNTEAFF
TGTGCCAGCCGTAAAGCGGGACAGGGGTTTTGGAAGAAGAACACTGAAGCTTTCTTT
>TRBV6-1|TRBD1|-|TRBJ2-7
CASRGTGLYEQYF
TGTGCCAGCAGGGGGACAGGACTCTACGAGCAGTACTTC
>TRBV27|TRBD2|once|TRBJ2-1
CASSLSVLADNEQFF
TGTGCCAGCAGTTTATCAGTTCTAGCGGACAATGAGCAGTTCTTC
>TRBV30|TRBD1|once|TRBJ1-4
CAWTSTGFAEKLFF
TGTGCCTGGACCTCGACAGGGTTTGCGGAAAAACTGTTTTTT
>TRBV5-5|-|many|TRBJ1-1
CASSLEGRGSNTEAFF
TGTGCCAGCAGCTTGGAAGGGCGGGGATCGAACACTGAAGCTTTCTTT
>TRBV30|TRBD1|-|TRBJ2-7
CAWSVIGGAFTEQYF
TGTGCCTGGAGTGTAATAGGGGGCGCATTTACCGAGCAGTACTTC
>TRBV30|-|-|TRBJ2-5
CAWSVWREETQYF
TGTGCCTGGAGTGTATGGAGGGAAGAGACCCAGTACTTC
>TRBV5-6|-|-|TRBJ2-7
CASSQSSGPRTYEQYF
TGTGCCAGCAGCCAAAGTTCCGGACCGAGGACCTACGAGCAGTACTTC
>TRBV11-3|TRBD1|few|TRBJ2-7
CASSDRDRVGYEQYF
TGTGCCAGCAGCGACCGGGACAGGGTCGGGTACGAGCAGTACTTC
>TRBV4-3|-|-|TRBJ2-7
CASSQDAIGQYEQYF
TGCGCCAGCAGCCAAGATGCGATAGGGCAGTACGAGCAGTACTTC
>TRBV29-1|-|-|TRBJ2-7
CSVEDRADEQYF
TGCAGCGTTGAAGACAGGGCTGACGAGCAGTACTTC
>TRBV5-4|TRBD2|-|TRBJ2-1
CASSLGLAPLDNEQFF
TGTGCCAGCAGCTTGGGACTAGCGCCTTTAGACAATGAGCAGTTCTTC
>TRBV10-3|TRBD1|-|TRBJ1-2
CAISTTGRANYGYTF
TGTGCCATCAGTACGACAGGGAGAGCTAACTATGGCTACACCTTC
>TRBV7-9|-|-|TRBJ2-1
CASSRDGLYSYNEQFF
TGTGCCAGCAGCCGAGACGGGCTCTACTCCTACAATGAGCAGTTCTTC
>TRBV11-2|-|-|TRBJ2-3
CASSSTLADTQYF
TGTGCCAGCAGCTCTACGCTGGCAGATACGCAGTATTTT
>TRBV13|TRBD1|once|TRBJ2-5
CASSHKGRQGQFQETQYF
TGTGCCAGCAGCCACAAGGGGAGACAGGGACAGTTCCAAGAGACCCAGTACTTC
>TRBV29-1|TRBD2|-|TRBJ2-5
CSVELAGELETQYF
TGCAGCGTTGAATTGGCGGGAGAGTTAGAGACCCAGTACTTC
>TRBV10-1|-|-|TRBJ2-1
CASSESATANEQFF
TGCGCCAGCAGTGAGTCGGCTACTGCCAATGAGCAGTTCTTC
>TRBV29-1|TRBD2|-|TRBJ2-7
CSVAGGPGERDYEQYF
TGCAGCGTTGCCGGAGGGCCCGGTGAGCGGGATTACGAGCAGTACTTC
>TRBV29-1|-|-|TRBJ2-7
CSVAVRGQLYEQYF
TGCAGCGTTGCTGTGCGGGGACAGCTCTACGAGCAGTACTTC
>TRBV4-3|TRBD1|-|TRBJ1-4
CASSQGQGGEKLFF
TGCGCCAGCAGCCAAGGACAGGGTGGTGAAAAACTGTTTTTT
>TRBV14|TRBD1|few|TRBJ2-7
CASSPHRGPYEQYF
TGTGCCAGCAGCCCCCACAGGGGTCCCTACGAGCAGTACTTC
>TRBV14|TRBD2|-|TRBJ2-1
CASSHNMGLAGVSYYNEQFF
TGTGCCAGCAGCCATAATATGGGACTAGCGGGAGTGAGCTACTACAATGAGCAGTTCTTC
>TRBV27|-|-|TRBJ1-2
CASSLWGRPANYGYTF
TGTGCCAGCAGTTTATGGGGGCGACCAGCTAACTATGGCTACACCTTC
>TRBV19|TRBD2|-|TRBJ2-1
CASSIEASGRPYNEQFF
TGTGCCAGTAGTATAGAAGCTAGCGGGAGGCCCTACAATGAGCAGTTCTTC
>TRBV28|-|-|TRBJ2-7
CASSNYQVWNEQYF
TGTGCCAGCAGTAATTACCAAGTATGGAACGAGCAGTACTTC
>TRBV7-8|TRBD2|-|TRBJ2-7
CASSLWAGEGKPGRF
TGTGCCAGCAGCTTATGGGCCGGGGAGGGGAAACCCGGTCGTTTC
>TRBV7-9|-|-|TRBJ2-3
CASSQRREQRSTDTQYF
TGTGCCAGCAGCCAGCGCCGGGAGCAGCGGAGCACAGATACGCAGTATTTT
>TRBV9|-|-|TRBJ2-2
CASSEQRANTGELFF
TGTGCCAGCAGCGAACAACGTGCGAACACCGGGGAGCTGTTTTTT
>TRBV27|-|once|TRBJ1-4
CASSFSGTTAIRLFF
TGTGCCAGCAGTTTTTCCGGGACAACGGCTATCAGACTGTTTTTT
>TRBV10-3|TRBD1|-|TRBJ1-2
CAISDLGTGGPNYGYTF
TGTGCCATCAGTGACCTCGGGACAGGGGGCCCTAACTATGGCTACACCTTC
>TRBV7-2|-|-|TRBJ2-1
CASSLARRSPGNEQFF
TGTGCCAGCAGCTTAGCACGTCGCTCACCGGGCAATGAGCAGTTCTTC
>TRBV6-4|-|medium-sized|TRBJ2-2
CASTREGGTGELFF
TGTGCCAGCACACGGGAAGGGGGCACCGGGGAGCTGTTTTTT
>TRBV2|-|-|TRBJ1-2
CASFRPGPYGYTF
TGTGCCAGCTTCCGGCCAGGGCCCTATGGCTACACCTTC
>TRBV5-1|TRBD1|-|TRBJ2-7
CASSYRDRGLYEQYF
TGCGCCAGCAGCTACCGGGACAGGGGGTTGTACGAGCAGTACTTC